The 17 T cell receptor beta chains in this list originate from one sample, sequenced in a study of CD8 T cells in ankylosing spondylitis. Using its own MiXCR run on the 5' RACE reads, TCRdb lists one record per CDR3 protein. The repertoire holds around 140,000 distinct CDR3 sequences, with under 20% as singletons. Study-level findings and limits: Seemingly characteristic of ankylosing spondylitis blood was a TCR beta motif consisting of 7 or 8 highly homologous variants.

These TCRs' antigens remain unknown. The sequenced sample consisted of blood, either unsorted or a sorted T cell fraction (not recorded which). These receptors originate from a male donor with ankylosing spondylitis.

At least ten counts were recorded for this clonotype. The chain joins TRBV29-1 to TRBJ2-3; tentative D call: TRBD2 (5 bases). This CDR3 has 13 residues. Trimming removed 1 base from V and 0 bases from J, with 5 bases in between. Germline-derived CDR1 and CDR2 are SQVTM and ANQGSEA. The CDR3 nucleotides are TGCAGCGTTGAAGGGAGGAGCACAGATACGCAGTATTTT. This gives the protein CSVEGRSTDTQYF.

Written as DNA, the CDR3 is TGTGCCACCCGCTCGGCGGGAAATCTCGACGAGCAGTACTTC. Its translation is CATRSAGNLDEQYF. The chain joins TRBV24-1 to TRBJ2-7; D might be TRBD2 (6 bases). This CDR3 is 14 amino acids long. Per the germline V gene, CDR1 is KGHDR and CDR2 is SFDVKD. V dropped 9 bases and J dropped 5 bases, with 19 bases sitting between them.

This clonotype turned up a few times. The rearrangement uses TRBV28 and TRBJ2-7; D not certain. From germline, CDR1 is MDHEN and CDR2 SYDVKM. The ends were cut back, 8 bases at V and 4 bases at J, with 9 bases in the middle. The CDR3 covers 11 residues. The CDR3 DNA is TGTGCCAGCGGGTGGGGTTACGAGCAGTACTTC. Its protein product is CASGWGYEQYF.

The CDR3 here is CASIGRGGTIRYEQYF. The CDR3 nucleotides read TGTGCCAGCATTGGTAGGGGCGGGACGATAAGATACGAGCAGTACTTC. The J gene is TRBJ2-7, the V gene TRBV6-2 or TRBV6-3, with a tentative D call TRBD2 (6 bases). Trimming took 7 bases from V and 4 from J, leaving 23 bases between them. The length of the CDR3 is 16 residues. The germline gives CDR1 MNHEY, CDR2 SVGEGT.

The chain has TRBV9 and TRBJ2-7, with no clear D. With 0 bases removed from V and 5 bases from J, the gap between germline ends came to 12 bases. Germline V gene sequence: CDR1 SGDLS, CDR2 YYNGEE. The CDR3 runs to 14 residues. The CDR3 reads CASSVGGREDEQYF. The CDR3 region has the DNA TGTGCCAGCAGCGTAGGAGGTCGCGAGGACGAGCAGTACTTC.

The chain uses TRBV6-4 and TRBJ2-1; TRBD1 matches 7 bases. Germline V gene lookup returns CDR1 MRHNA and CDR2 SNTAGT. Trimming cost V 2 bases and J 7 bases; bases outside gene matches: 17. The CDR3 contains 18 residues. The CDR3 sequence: CASSDGPYRGRTANEQFF. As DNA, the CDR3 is TGTGCCAGCAGTGACGGACCCTATAGGGGGCGAACCGCTAATGAGCAGTTCTTC.

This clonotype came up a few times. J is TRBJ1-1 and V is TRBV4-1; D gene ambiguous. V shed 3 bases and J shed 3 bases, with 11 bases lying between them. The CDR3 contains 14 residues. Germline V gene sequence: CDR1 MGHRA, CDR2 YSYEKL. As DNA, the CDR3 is TGCGCCAGCAGCCACCCGACCTGGGACACTGAAGCTTTCTTT. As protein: CASSHPTWDTEAFF.

The CDR3 DNA reads as TGTGCCAGCACCTTGGAACTAGCGGATTACGAGCAGTACTTC. Protein: CASTLELADYEQYF. The V gene is TRBV28, the J gene TRBJ2-7; the match to TRBD2 covers 8 bases. The V gene end was trimmed by 7 bases and the J gene end by 4 bases; junction bases not matched to a gene: 9. The CDR3 is 14 amino acids. Germline CDR1 MDHEN, CDR2 SYDVKM.

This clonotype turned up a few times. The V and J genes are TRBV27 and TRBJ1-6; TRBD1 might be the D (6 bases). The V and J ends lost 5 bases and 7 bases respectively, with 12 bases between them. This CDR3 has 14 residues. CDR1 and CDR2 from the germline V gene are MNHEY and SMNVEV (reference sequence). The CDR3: CASSEGGANSPLHF. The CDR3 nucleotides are TGTGCCAGCAGTGAGGGGGGCGCGAATTCACCCCTCCACTTT.

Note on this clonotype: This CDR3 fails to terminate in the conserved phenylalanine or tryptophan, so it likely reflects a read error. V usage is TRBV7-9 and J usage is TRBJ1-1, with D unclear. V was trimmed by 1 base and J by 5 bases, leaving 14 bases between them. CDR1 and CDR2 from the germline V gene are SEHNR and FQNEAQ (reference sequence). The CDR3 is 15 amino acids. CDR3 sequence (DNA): TGTGCCAGCAGCTTAGGCGGCGTGGGCCGTACTGAAGCTTTCTCT. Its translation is CASSLGGVGRTEAFS.

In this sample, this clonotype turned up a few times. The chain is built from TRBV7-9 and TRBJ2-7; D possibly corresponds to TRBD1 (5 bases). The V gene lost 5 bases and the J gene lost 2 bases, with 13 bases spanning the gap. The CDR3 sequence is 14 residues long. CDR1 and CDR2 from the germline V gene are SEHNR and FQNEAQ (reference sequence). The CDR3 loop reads CASSQTESTYEQYF. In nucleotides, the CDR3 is TGTGCCAGCAGCCAGACAGAATCTACCTACGAGCAGTACTTC. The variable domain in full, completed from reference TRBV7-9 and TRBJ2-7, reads DTGVSQNPRHKITKRGQNVTFRCDPISEHNRLYWYRQTLGQGPEFLTYFQNEAQLEKSRLLSDRFSAERPKGSFSTLEIQRTEQGDSAMYLCASSQTESTYEQYFGPGTRLTVT.

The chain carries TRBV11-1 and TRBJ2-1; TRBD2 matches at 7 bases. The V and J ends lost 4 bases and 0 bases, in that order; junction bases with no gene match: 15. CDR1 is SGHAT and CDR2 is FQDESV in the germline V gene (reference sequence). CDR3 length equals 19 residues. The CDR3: CASSSKGRGAGGSYNEQFF. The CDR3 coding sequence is TGTGCCAGCAGCTCTAAGGGGAGGGGTGCTGGAGGCTCCTACAATGAGCAGTTCTTC.

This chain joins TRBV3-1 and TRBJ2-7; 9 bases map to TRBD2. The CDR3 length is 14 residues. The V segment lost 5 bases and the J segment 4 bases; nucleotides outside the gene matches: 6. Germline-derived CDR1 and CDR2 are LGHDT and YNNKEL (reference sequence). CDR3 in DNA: TGTGCCAGCAGCAGGGGGGGACTAGCTTACGAGCAGTACTTC. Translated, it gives CASSRGGLAYEQYF.

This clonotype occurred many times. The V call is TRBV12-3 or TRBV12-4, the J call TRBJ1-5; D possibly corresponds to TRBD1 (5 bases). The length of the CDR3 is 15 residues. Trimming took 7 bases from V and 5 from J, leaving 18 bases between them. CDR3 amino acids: CASTPGGLGYQPQHF. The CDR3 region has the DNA TGTGCCAGCACCCCTGGGGGGTTGGGTTATCAGCCCCAGCATTTT.

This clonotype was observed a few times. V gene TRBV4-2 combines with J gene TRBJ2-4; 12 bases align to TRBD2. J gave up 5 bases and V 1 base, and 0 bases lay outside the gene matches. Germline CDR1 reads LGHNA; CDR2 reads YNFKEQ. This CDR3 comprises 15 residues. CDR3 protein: CASSQGTSGENIQYF. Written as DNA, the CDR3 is TGTGCCAGCAGCCAAGGGACTAGCGGGGAAAACATTCAGTACTTC.

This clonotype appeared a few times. The CDR3 loop is CATSRATGEGLEQYF. The CDR3, as DNA: TGTGCCACCAGCAGAGCTACAGGGGAAGGGCTCGAGCAGTACTTC. The V call is TRBV15, the J call TRBJ2-7; 7 nucleotides line up with TRBD1. This CDR3 is 15 amino acids long. Germline V CDR1 and CDR2: LNHNV, YYDKDF (reference sequence). V was clipped by 1 base and J by 6 bases; unmatched bases: 9.

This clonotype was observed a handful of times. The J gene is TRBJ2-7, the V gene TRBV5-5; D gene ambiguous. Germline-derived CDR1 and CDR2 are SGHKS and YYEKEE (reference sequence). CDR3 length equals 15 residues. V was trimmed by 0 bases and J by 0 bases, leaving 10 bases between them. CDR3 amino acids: CASSLGVGYSYEQYF. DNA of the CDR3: TGTGCCAGCAGCTTGGGGGTAGGCTACTCCTACGAGCAGTACTTC.